These 27 T cell receptor beta chains came from one sample sequenced in a study of shared clonotypes between healthy human individuals. Repertoires were generated with immunoSEQ multiplex PCR, while TCRdb's copy carries only in-frame clones and drops some. The sample lists 2 million to 2.5 million clones; approximately 93% were seen once. Sample: naive CD4+ T cells from PBMCs. The subset denotes: CD45RA+ positively selected. The source of these receptors is a young man in good health. Some clones in this sample may be carry-over from other donors' samples.

The V call is TRBV25-1, the J call TRBJ2-1; TRBD2 agrees at 10 bases. The CDR3 is 14 amino acids. The germline gives CDR1 MGHDK, CDR2 SYGVNS. Trimming at V came to 5 bases and at J to 14 bases, leaving 12 bases not matched to a gene. The CDR3 sequence is CASSSSGSSGNEFF. DNA for the CDR3: TGTGCCAGCAGTTCTAGCGGGAGCAGTGGGAATGAGTTCTTC.

The genes are TRBV5-1 and TRBJ1-2; TRBD1 aligns across 9 bases. CDR1 SGHRS and CDR2 YFSETQ come from the germline V gene. The CDR3 loop spans 15 amino acids. V shed 0 bases and J 3 bases; nucleotides not matched to a gene: 3. This CDR3 reads CASSLGDRDDYGYTF. The CDR3 DNA reads as TGCGCCAGCAGCTTGGGGGACAGGGACGACTATGGCTACACCTTC.

CDR3 residues: CASSLSVSTDTQYF. DNA of the CDR3: TGTGCCAGCAGCCTTAGCGTTAGCACAGATACGCAGTATTTT. The chain uses TRBV5-4 and TRBJ2-3; possibly TRBD2 for D (5 bases). CDR1 and CDR2 (germline): SGHNT, YYREEE (reference sequence). The V and J ends lost 4 bases and 0 bases respectively, with 9 bases between them. CDR3 length equals 14 residues.

This rearrangement joins TRBV5-6 to TRBJ1-1; D is undetermined. Trimming took 2 bases from V and 6 from J, leaving 11 bases between them. The CDR3 sequence is 13 residues long. Germline lookup yields CDR1 SGHDT and CDR2 YYEEEE. The DNA of the CDR3 is TGTGCCAGCAGCTTAGGACCCGTTCCTGAAGCTTTCTTT. This encodes CASSLGPVPEAFF.

This chain links TRBV25-1 with TRBJ2-5, with 8 bases fitting TRBD2. Germline assignment: CDR1 MGHDK and CDR2 SYGVNS. The ends lost 8 bases at V and 7 bases at J; junction bases unmatched: 9. The CDR3 consists of 13 residues. In DNA form, the CDR3 reads TGTGCCAGCTCACCACTAGCGGTCGGGACCCAGTACTTC. As protein: CASSPLAVGTQYF. Full variable domain (remainder filled in from reference TRBV25-1 and TRBJ2-5): EADIYQTPRYLVIGTGKKITLECSQTMGHDKMYWYQQDPGMELHLIHYSYGVNSTEKGDLSSESTVSRIRTEHFPLTLESARPSHTSQYLCASSPLAVGTQYFGPGTRLLVL.

The V gene is TRBV7-2, the J gene TRBJ1-1; D is ambiguous. The ends were cut back, 4 bases at V and 5 bases at J, with 14 bases in the middle. CDR1 SGHTA and CDR2 FQGNSA come from the germline V gene. The CDR3 is made up of 14 amino acids. In DNA form, the CDR3 reads TGTGCCAGCAGCTCATCATCGGGCGTTACTGAAGCTTTCTTT. This translates into CASSSSSGVTEAFF.

This chain joins TRBV7-3 and TRBJ2-3, with D uncertain. CDR3 size: 12 residues. V gave up 4 bases and J gave up 2 bases, with 4 bases separating them. Germline lookup yields CDR1 SGHTA and CDR2 FQGTGA. CDR3 protein: CASSWNTDTQYF. As DNA, the CDR3 is TGTGCCAGCAGCTGGAACACAGATACGCAGTATTTT.

The chain joins TRBV2 to TRBJ1-1; D is unclear. The CDR3 runs 14 residues. Germline V gene sequence: CDR1 SNHLY, CDR2 FYNNEI. The V and J ends lost 5 bases and 4 bases respectively, with 14 bases between them. CDR3 protein: CASSTDRTGTEAFF. CDR3 nucleotide sequence: TGTGCCAGCAGTACAGATCGAACTGGCACTGAAGCTTTCTTT.

This rearrangement joins TRBV7-2 to TRBJ2-1; 10 bases are shared with TRBD2. The CDR3 has 14 amino acids. V lost 4 bases, J lost 14 bases, and 11 bases stayed unmatched. Germline V lookup: CDR1 SGHTA, CDR2 FQGNSA. The CDR3 protein is CASSSEIAGGMEFF. The CDR3 DNA reads TGTGCCAGCAGCTCAGAAATAGCGGGAGGAATGGAGTTCTTC.

CDR3 DNA sequence: TGTGCCAGCACCCCCGCCTTGACAGGAAGCACAGATACGCAGTATTTT. Its translation: CASTPALTGSTDTQYF. The chain employs TRBV27 and TRBJ2-3; D perhaps matches TRBD1 (6 bases). Looked up from germline, CDR1 is MNHEY and CDR2 is SMNVEV (reference sequence). Trimming cost V 7 bases and J 0 bases, with 17 bases left between them. This CDR3 is 16 amino acids long.

The CDR3 DNA is TGTGCCAGCGCTTCCAGGGGCGCTCGGCCCCAGCATTTT. Protein: CASASRGARPQHF. The chain carries TRBV28 and TRBJ1-5; tentatively, D is TRBD1 (6 bases). Germline values: CDR1 MDHEN, CDR2 SYDVKM. The CDR3 loop spans 13 amino acids. V gave up 8 bases and J gave up 9 bases, with 17 bases separating them. Looking up the rest from reference TRBV28 and TRBJ1-5 gives the full variable domain: DVKVTQSSRYLVKRTGEKVFLECVQDMDHENMFWYRQDPGLGLRLIYFSYDVKMKEKGDIPEGYSVSREKKERFSLILESASTNQTSMYLCASASRGARPQHFGDGTRLSIL.

This chain links TRBV11-3 with TRBJ2-4; 7 nucleotides match TRBD1. Germline CDR1 and CDR2: SGHNT and YENEEA. V dropped 4 bases and J dropped 0; count of bases not matched to a gene: 3. The CDR3 sequence is 15 residues long. The CDR3 here is CASSSGQRAKNIQYF. CDR3 nucleotide sequence: TGTGCCAGCAGCTCGGGACAGAGAGCCAAAAACATTCAGTACTTC.

This chain uses TRBV6-1 with TRBJ1-4; 10 nucleotides agree with TRBD1. Germline assignment: CDR1 MNHNS and CDR2 SASEGT. This CDR3 has 14 amino acids. After removal of 6 bases from V and 7 bases from J, the junction contained 5 bases not matched to a gene. CDR3 region: CASRDRDRGEKLFF. The CDR3 coding sequence is TGTGCCAGCAGAGACCGGGACAGGGGTGAAAAACTGTTTTTT.

The chain recombines TRBV30 with TRBJ1-2; D not resolved. CDR3 length equals 12 residues. The germline V gene encodes CDR1 GTSNPN and CDR2 SVGIG (reference sequence). Trimming stripped 4 bases from V and 7 bases from J, with 13 bases between. CDR3 sequence reads: CAWKGSRGGYTF. The CDR3 region has the DNA TGTGCCTGGAAAGGGTCCCGGGGTGGCTACACCTTC. Combining the CDR3 with reference TRBV30 and TRBJ1-2 gives the whole variable domain SQTIHQWPATLVQPVGSPLSLECTVEGTSNPNLYWYRQAAGRGLQLLFYSVGIGQISSEVPQNLSASRPQDRQFILSSKKLLLSDSGFYLCAWKGSRGGYTFGSGTRLTVV.

The gene calls are TRBV2 and TRBJ2-3; D is unclear. Trimming removed 4 bases at V and 0 bases at J, with 14 bases between. The CDR3 covers 16 residues. In germline, CDR1 is SNHLY, CDR2 FYNNEI. The CDR3 here is CASSGGGQRSTDTQYF. The CDR3 nucleotides read TGTGCCAGCAGTGGAGGTGGCCAGAGAAGCACAGATACGCAGTATTTT. Full variable domain (outside the CDR3, taken from reference TRBV2 and TRBJ2-3): EPEVTQTPSHQVTQMGQEVILRCVPISNHLYFYWYRQILGQKVEFLVSFYNNEISEKSEIFDDQFSVERPDGSNFTLKIRSTKLEDSAMYFCASSGGGQRSTDTQYFGPGTRLTVL.

The chain recombines TRBV27 with TRBJ1-2; 10 bases line up with TRBD1. From germline, CDR1 is MNHEY and CDR2 SMNVEV (reference sequence). V shed 4 bases and J 2 bases; nucleotides not matched to a gene: 4. There are 15 residues in the CDR3. As DNA, the CDR3 is TGTGCCAGCAGTTCGGACAGGGGGTACAACTATGGCTACACCTTC. This codes for CASSSDRGYNYGYTF.

The rearrangement uses TRBV28 and TRBJ1-5; no clear D. The V and J ends lost 5 bases and 7 bases respectively, with 9 bases between them. The CDR3 contains 12 residues. The germline V gene has CDR1 MDHEN and CDR2 SYDVKM. CDR3 loop: CASSAVGQPQHF. For the CDR3, the DNA is TGTGCCAGCAGTGCCGTGGGGCAGCCCCAGCATTTT.

The chain carries TRBV18 and TRBJ1-1, with D hard to call. In germline, CDR1 is KGHSH, CDR2 LQKENI. The CDR3 contains 16 residues. Trimming took 1 base from V and 1 from J, leaving 13 bases between them. The CDR3 nucleotides are TGTGCCAGCTCACCACAAAAAGTTGGAGGGAACACTGAAGCTTTCTTT. Its translation: CASSPQKVGGNTEAFF.

The rearrangement joins TRBV7-9 to TRBJ1-2, with 7 nucleotides matching TRBD1. The CDR3 runs to 13 residues. V shed 5 bases and J 5 bases; nucleotides not matched to a gene: 5. Germline CDR1 SEHNR, CDR2 FQNEAQ (reference sequence). Written as DNA, the CDR3 is TGTGCCAGCAGCATCTTGACAGGGTATGGCTACACCTTC. Translating gives CASSILTGYGYTF.

V gene TRBV28 combines with J gene TRBJ1-5; no reliable D call. Looked up from germline, CDR1 is MDHEN and CDR2 is SYDVKM. The germline V and J ends were trimmed by 10 bases and 5 bases, with 21 bases remaining between them. The CDR3 extends over 15 amino acids. The CDR3 is CATSTREGGYQPQHF. As DNA, the CDR3 is TGTGCCACCTCGACCCGGGAGGGTGGGTATCAGCCCCAGCATTTT.

The chain links TRBV2 to TRBJ1-2; D is perhaps TRBD1 (5 bases). Trimming cost V 10 bases and J 6 bases, with 18 bases left between them. CDR1 and CDR2 from the germline V gene are SNHLY and FYNNEI. This CDR3 spans 13 amino acids. The CDR3 sequence: CATRAGGGNGYTF. In DNA, the CDR3 is TGTGCCACCAGGGCGGGTGGTGGGAATGGCTACACCTTC. The whole variable domain, remainder taken from reference TRBV2 and TRBJ1-2, is EPEVTQTPSHQVTQMGQEVILRCVPISNHLYFYWYRQILGQKVEFLVSFYNNEISEKSEIFDDQFSVERPDGSNFTLKIRSTKLEDSAMYFCATRAGGGNGYTFGSGTRLTVV.

About this clone: The same CDR3 is also encoded by other DNA sequences in this sample. V is TRBV19 and J is TRBJ2-3; D ambiguous. Deletions cut 6 bases from V and 0 bases from J, with 4 bases between. Germline values: CDR1 LNHDA, CDR2 SQIVND (reference sequence). The CDR3 covers 12 residues. The CDR3 coding sequence is TGTGCCAGTAGCCTAAGCACAGATACGCAGTATTTT. Translated, it gives CASSLSTDTQYF.

The V and J genes are TRBV7-3 and TRBJ2-2, with 9 nucleotides matching TRBD1. This CDR3 is built from 15 residues. CDR1 and CDR2 (germline): SGHTA, FQGTGA. Germline trimming cut 8 bases from V and 2 bases from J; bases unmatched to any gene: 6. CDR3 sequence: CASARTGDNTGELFF. Written as DNA, the CDR3 is TGTGCCAGCGCCAGGACAGGGGATAACACCGGGGAGCTGTTTTTT.

This clone was seen just once. The genes are TRBV5-1 and TRBJ1-4; D is undetermined. V was shortened by 3 bases and J by 8 bases, with 17 bases between the two germline ends. Germline V gene data show CDR1 as SGHRS and CDR2 as YFSETQ. The CDR3 length is 15 residues. CDR3 sequence: CASSSLGGKGEKLFF. The CDR3 DNA follows: TGCGCCAGCAGCTCACTCGGAGGGAAAGGGGAAAAACTGTTTTTT.

CDR3 region: CASSETGGVENEQYF. DNA of the CDR3: TGTGCCAGCAGCGAGACAGGGGGTGTAGAGAACGAGCAGTACTTC. This rearrangement joins TRBV9 to TRBJ2-7; the match to TRBD1 covers 9 bases. This CDR3 has 15 amino acids. V was clipped by 3 bases and J by 5 bases; unmatched bases: 9. Looked up from germline, CDR1 is SGDLS and CDR2 is YYNGEE.

This chain connects TRBV4-1 to TRBJ1-5; D not resolved. CDR1 is MGHRA, CDR2 YSYEKL, per germline. The V end was cut by 0 bases, the J end by 4 bases, with 7 bases between. The CDR3 sequence is 14 residues long. This chain's CDR3 is CASSQDHGNQPQHF. CDR3 coding DNA: TGCGCCAGCAGCCAAGATCACGGGAATCAGCCCCAGCATTTT.

This sequence joins TRBV25-1 and TRBJ2-3; 10 bases fit TRBD2. The CDR3 spans 15 residues. CDR1 MGHDK and CDR2 SYGVNS come from the germline V gene. With 6 bases clipped from V and 3 bases from J, the junction kept 6 bases outside the gene matches. CDR3 sequence reads: CASRKREGLTDTQYF. The CDR3 region has the DNA TGTGCCAGCAGAAAGCGGGAGGGTTTGACAGATACGCAGTATTTT.